The source of this TCR beta chain is a study of blood T cell repertoires in COVID-19. Each participant's cohort was designated according to participant-reported clinical history. The V end lost 6 bases, the J end lost 1 base, and 13 bases lay between the germline ends. Germline V gene sequence: CDR1 MGHRA, CDR2 YSYEKL. CDR3 size: 14 residues. The assay was immunoSEQ multiplex PCR, and TCRdb's table has in-frame clones only and misses some. The data show about 210,000 clones, around 84% seen once. This clonotype originated in a man under 40 with acute COVID-19. V and J are TRBV4-1 and TRBJ2-7; no clear D. Specimen: PBMCs or T cells enriched from blood (not recorded which). CDR3 nucleotide sequence: TGCGCCAGCAGGTCTGAGGTGGATTCCTACGAGCAGTACTTC. Its translation: CASRSEVDSYEQYF.